The 5 T cell receptor beta chains below were found in one sample sequenced in a study of control samples from healthy donors and cancer patients. Method: immunoSEQ multiplex PCR; TCRdb's copy keeps in-frame clones and lacks some. The data show more than 150,000 clones, with about 94% seen just once and roughly 0.7% held by the top ten. The sequenced sample was blood. The receptor set was obtained from a woman aged 30 to 39 in good health.

The gene calls are TRBV6-5 and TRBJ2-7; 8 bases agree with TRBD1. CDR1 and CDR2 (germline): MNHEY, SVGAGI. Trimming took 5 bases from V and 2 from J; bases not matched to a gene: 5. The CDR3 is 14 residues long. Here the CDR3 DNA reads TGTGCCAGCAGTACCGGGACAGGAGCCTACGAGCAGTACTTC. This translates into CASSTGTGAYEQYF.

The chain is built from TRBV27 and TRBJ1-2; TRBD1 agrees at 8 bases. The CDR3 spans 14 residues. The germline V gene has CDR1 MNHEY and CDR2 SMNVEV (reference sequence). The J segment lost 8 bases and the V segment lost 2 bases, leaving 7 bases of the junction unmatched. The CDR3 is CASSLDRQGTGYTF. For the CDR3, the DNA is TGTGCCAGCAGTTTAGACAGACAGGGGACCGGCTACACCTTC.

The rearrangement joins TRBV21-1 to TRBJ1-4; TRBD1 is the table's D call and was not checked against the DNA. TRBV21-1 is recorded as a pseudogene. This CDR3 contains 17 residues. CDR3 DNA sequence: TGTGCCAGCAGCGATCGGGACAGGGCGTCGACTAATGAAAAACTGTTTTTT. Its translation: CASSDRDRASTNEKLFF.

This clone was seen a single time. The chain uses TRBV14 and TRBJ2-2; the match to TRBD2 covers 9 bases. CDR1 and CDR2 (germline): SGHDN, FVKESK. Trimming cost V 4 bases and J 4 bases; bases outside gene matches: 4. The CDR3 is made up of 15 amino acids. The CDR3 here is CASSRSGSATGELFF. In DNA form, the CDR3 reads TGTGCCAGCAGCCGTAGCGGGAGCGCCACCGGGGAGCTGTTTTTT.

The chain has TRBV28 and TRBJ2-1, with 9 bases fitting TRBD1. V shed 5 bases and J 15 bases; nucleotides not matched to a gene: 17. This CDR3 is built from 15 residues. Germline-derived CDR1 and CDR2 are MDHEN and SYDVKM. Written as DNA, the CDR3 is TGTGCCAGCAGTCCCGGACAGGGGCGTGGGACGGCCTGGTTCTTC. This gives the protein CASSPGQGRGTAWFF.